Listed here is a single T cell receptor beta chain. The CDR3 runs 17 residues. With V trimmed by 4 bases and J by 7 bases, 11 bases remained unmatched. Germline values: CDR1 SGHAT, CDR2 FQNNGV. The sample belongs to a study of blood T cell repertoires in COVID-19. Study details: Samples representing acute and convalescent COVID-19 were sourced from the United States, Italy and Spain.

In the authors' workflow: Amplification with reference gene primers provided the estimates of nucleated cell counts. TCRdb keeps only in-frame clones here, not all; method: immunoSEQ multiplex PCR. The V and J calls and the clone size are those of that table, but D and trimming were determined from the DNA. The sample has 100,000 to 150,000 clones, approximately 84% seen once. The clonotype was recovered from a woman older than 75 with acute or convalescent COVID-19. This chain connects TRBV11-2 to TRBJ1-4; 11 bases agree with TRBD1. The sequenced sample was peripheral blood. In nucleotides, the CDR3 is TGTGCCAGCAGCTCCTACTCAGGACAGGGGGCAAGTGAAAAACTGTTTTTT. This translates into CASSSYSGQGASEKLFF. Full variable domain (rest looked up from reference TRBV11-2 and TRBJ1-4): EAGVAQSPRYKIIEKRQSVAFWCNPISGHATLYWYQQILGQGPKLLIQFQNNGVVDDSQLPKDRFSAERLKGVDSTLKIQPAKLEDSAVYLCASSSYSGQGASEKLFFGSGTQLSVL.